Detailed here is one T cell receptor beta chain. Its antigen is currently unknown. This entry comes from a study of monozygotic twins with inflammatory bowel disease. General study results and limits: Evidence did not back any single strong signal or clonotype linked to IBD. No difference was seen in repertoire similarity between concordant and discordant twins, possibly from limited power.

No sorting of T cells preceded isolation of total RNA from whole blood. UMIs with a 6-nucleotide sample barcode were added by template switching. For each CDR3 protein, TCRdb gives one entry from its re-call of the 5' RACE reads, without DNA. The sample table includes under 150,000 distinct CDR3 sequences. In germline, CDR1 is LNHDA, CDR2 SQIVND (reference sequence). This CDR3 spans 15 amino acids. This sequence originates from a human donor with ulcerative colitis or Crohn's disease, or a healthy co-twin of an affected twin (not recorded which). The chain couples TRBV19 to TRBJ1-5. Sequencing was carried out using blood. The CDR3 spells CASSIVTYSNQPQHF.